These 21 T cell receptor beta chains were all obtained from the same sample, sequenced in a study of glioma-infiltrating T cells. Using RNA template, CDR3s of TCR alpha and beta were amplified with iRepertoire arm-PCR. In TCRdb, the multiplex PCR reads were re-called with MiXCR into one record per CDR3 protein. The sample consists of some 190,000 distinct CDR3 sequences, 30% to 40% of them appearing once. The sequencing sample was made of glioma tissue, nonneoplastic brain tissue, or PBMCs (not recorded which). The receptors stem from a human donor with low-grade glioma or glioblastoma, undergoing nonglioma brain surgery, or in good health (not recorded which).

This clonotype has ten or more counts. CDR3 sequence: CASSWDGRSGYTF. The CDR3 DNA is TGTGCCAGCAGCTGGGACGGGCGGAGTGGCTACACCTTC. The gene calls are TRBV7-3 and TRBJ1-2, with D possibly TRBD1 on 5 matching bases. CDR1 and CDR2 from the germline V gene are SGHTA and FQGTGA. CDR3 length: 13 residues. Trimming took off 4 bases at V and 7 bases at J, with 13 bases between the two ends.

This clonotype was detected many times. CDR3 sequence: CASGAGGSSDTQYF. DNA of the CDR3: TGTGCCAGCGGCGCGGGCGGGAGTTCAGATACGCAGTATTTT. The chain recombines TRBV9 with TRBJ2-3; 7 bases agree with TRBD2. Germline CDR1 reads SGDLS; CDR2 reads YYNGEE. The CDR3 contains 14 residues. The J segment lost 4 bases and the V segment lost 7 bases, leaving 9 bases of the junction unmatched.

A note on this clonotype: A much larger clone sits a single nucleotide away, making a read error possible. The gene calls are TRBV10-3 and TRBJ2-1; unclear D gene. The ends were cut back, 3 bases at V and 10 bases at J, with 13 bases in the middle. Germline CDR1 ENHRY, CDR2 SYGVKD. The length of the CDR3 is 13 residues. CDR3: CAISEPGSYEQFF. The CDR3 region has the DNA TGTGCCATCAGTGAACCTGGCTCCTACGAGCAGTTCTTC.

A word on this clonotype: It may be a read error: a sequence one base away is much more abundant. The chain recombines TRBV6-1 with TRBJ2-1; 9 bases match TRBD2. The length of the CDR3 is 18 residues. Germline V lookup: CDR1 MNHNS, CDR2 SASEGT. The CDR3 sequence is CDSSEALVAGGPWVGQFF. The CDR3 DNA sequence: TGTGACAGCAGTGAAGCGCTGGTGGCGGGAGGGCCTTGGGTTGGGCAGTTCTTC.

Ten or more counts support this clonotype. In DNA, the CDR3 is TGTGCCAGCGGGGGACCTACGTCGGATACGCAGTATTTT. Translated: CASGGPTSDTQYF. The V call is TRBV5-4, the J call TRBJ2-3; D is perhaps TRBD1 or TRBD2 (5 bases each). The V and J ends lost 7 bases and 6 bases respectively, with 15 bases between them. The CDR3 totals 13 residues. CDR1 and CDR2 (germline): SGHNT, YYREEE (reference sequence).

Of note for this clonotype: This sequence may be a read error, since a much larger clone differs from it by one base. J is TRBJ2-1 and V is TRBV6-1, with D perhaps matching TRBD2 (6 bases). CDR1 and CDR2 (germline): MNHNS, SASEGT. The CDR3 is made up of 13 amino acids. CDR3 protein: CAISAAGADEQFF. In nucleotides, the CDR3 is TGTGCCATCAGTGCAGCGGGTGCGGATGAGCAGTTCTTC.

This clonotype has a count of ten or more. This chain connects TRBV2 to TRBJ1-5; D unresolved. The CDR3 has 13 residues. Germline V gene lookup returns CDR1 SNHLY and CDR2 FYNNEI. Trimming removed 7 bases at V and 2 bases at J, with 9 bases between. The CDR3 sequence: CASNWERNQPQHF. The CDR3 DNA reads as TGTGCCAGCAATTGGGAACGCAATCAGCCCCAGCATTTT.

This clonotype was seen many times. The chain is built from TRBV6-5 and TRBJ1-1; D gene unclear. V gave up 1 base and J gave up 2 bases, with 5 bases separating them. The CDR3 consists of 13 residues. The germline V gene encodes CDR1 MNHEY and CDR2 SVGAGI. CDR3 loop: CASSYWGNTEAFF. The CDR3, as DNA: TGTGCCAGCAGTTACTGGGGTAACACTGAAGCTTTCTTT.

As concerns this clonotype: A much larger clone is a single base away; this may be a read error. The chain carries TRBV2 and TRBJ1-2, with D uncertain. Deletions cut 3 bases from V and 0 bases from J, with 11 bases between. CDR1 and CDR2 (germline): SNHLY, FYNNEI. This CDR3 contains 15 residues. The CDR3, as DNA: TGTGCCAGCAGTGAGCGGGCAGAAGCTAACTATGGCTACACCTTC. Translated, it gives CASSERAEANYGYTF.

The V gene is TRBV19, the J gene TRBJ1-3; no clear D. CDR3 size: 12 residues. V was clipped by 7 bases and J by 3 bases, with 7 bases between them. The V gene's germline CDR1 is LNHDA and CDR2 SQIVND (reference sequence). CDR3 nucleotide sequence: TGTGCCAGTAACGGTAATGGAAACACCATATATTTT. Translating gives CASNGNGNTIYF.

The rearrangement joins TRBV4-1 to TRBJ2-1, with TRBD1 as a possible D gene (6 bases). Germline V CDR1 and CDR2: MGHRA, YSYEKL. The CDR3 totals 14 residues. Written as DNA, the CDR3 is TGCGAAAGAAGCCTGCGACAGGTCGGAGGCGAGCAGTTCTTC. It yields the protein CERSLRQVGGEQFF.

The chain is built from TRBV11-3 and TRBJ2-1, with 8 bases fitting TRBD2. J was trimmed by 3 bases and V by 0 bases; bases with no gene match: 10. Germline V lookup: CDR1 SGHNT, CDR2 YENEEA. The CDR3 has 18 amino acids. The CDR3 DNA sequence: TGTGCCAGCAGCTTAGATCAGGGTGGTAGCGGGATCTACAATGAGCAGTTCTTC. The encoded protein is CASSLDQGGSGIYNEQFF.

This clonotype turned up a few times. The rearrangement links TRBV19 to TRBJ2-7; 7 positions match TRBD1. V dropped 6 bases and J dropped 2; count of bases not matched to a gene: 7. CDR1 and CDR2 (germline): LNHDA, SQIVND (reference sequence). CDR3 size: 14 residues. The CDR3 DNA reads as TGTGCCAGTAGACCTCCGGGACAGCCCTACGAGCAGTACTTC. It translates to CASRPPGQPYEQYF.

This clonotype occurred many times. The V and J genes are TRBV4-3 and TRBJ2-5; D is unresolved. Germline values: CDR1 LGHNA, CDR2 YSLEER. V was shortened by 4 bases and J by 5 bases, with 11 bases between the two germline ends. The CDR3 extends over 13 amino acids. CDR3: CASSLETFETQYF. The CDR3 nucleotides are TGCGCCAGCAGCCTCGAAACCTTCGAGACCCAGTACTTC.

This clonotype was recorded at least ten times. CDR3 sequence (DNA): TGTGCCAGCAGTTCGACAGGGAGCAATCAGCCCCAGCATTTT. Its translation is CASSSTGSNQPQHF. The rearrangement joins TRBV27 to TRBJ1-5; 7 bases map to TRBD1. The CDR3 runs 14 residues. Trimming took 4 bases from V and 1 from J; bases not matched to a gene: 1. Germline V gene lookup returns CDR1 MNHEY and CDR2 SMNVEV (reference sequence).

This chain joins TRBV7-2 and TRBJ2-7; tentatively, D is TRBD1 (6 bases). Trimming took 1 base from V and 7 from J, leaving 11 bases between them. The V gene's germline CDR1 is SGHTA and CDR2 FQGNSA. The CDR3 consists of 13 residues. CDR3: CASSLVTGHEQYF. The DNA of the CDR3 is TGTGCCAGCAGCTTAGTGACAGGCCATGAGCAGTACTTC. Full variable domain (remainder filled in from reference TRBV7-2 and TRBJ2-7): GAGVSQSPSNKVTEKGKDVELRCDPISGHTALYWYRQSLGQGLEFLIYFQGNSAPDKSGLPSDRFSAERTGGSVSTLTIQRTQQEDSAVYLCASSLVTGHEQYFGPGTRLTVT.

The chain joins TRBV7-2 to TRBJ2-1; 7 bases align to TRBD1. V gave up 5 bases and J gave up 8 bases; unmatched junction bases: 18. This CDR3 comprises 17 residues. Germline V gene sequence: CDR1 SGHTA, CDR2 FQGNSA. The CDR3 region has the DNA TGTGCCAGCAGCCGGGGATACAGGGGTTCTTTTTTGGATGAGCAGTTCTTC. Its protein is CASSRGYRGSFLDEQFF.

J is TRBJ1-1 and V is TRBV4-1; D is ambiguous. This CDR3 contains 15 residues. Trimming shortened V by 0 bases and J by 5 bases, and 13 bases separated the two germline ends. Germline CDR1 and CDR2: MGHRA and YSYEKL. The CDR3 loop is CASSQDCQRRTEAFF. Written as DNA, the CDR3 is TGCGCCAGCAGCCAAGATTGTCAGAGGAGGACTGAAGCTTTCTTT.

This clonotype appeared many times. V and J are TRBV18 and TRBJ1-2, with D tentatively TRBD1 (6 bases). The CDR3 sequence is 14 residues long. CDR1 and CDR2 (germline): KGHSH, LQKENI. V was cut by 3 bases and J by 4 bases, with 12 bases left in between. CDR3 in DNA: TGTGCCAGCTCACCTACCCAGGGGAGCTATGGCTACACCTTC. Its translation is CASSPTQGSYGYTF.

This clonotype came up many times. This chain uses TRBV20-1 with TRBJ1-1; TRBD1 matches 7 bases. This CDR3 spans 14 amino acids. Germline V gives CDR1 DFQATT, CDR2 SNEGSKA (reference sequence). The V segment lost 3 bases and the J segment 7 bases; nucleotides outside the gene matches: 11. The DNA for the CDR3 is TGCAGTGCTAGTTACAGGGGAACGGGGGATGAAGCTTTCTTT. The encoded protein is CSASYRGTGDEAFF.

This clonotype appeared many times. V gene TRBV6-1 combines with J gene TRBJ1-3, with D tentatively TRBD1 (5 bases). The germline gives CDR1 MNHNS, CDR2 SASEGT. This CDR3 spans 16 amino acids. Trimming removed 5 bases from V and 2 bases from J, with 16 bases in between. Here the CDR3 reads CASSYGSGGAGNTIYF. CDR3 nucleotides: TGTGCCAGCAGTTACGGTTCCGGGGGGGCTGGAAACACCATATATTTT.